This passage covers 20 T cell receptor beta chains from one sample sequenced in a study of PD-1 blockade in mismatch repair-deficient tumors. The repertoire was sequenced with immunoSEQ multiplex PCR; TCRdb's copy has only in-frame clones and lacks some. The profile covers just under 65,000 clones, with more than 70% appearing a single time and around 13% taken by the ten largest. Sequenced here: peripheral blood, sampled 52 weeks after starting pembrolizumab. The receptors here all came from an adult with mismatch repair-deficient cancer.

The V and J genes are TRBV28 and TRBJ2-1, with TRBD1 matching 8 bases. The germline gives CDR1 MDHEN, CDR2 SYDVKM. Losses at the gene ends were 3 bases for V and 2 bases for J; bases not matched to a gene: 18. The CDR3 has 20 residues. The DNA of the CDR3 is TGTGCCAGCAGTTTGTTTGATGGGTCTGGCACAGGGGGACCCTACAATGAGCAGTTCTTC. It translates to CASSLFDGSGTGGPYNEQFF.

The J gene is TRBJ2-3, the V gene TRBV7-9; 10 bases agree with TRBD2. V gave up 1 base and J gave up 6 bases; unmatched junction bases: 4. The length of the CDR3 is 15 residues. Germline lookup yields CDR1 SEHNR and CDR2 FQNEAQ (reference sequence). CDR3 sequence (DNA): TGTGCCAGCAGCTTAGAAACTAGCGGGACTGATACGCAGTATTTT. This sequence encodes CASSLETSGTDTQYF.

DNA of the CDR3: TGTGCCAGCAGCTTCGGGAGCGGGGGAAACAATGAGCAGTTCTTC. Its protein product is CASSFGSGGNNEQFF. The rearrangement uses TRBV7-9 and TRBJ2-1; 8 bases fit TRBD2. Germline CDR1 and CDR2: SEHNR and FQNEAQ (reference sequence). V lost 3 bases to trimming and J lost 5 bases; unmatched junction nucleotides: 6. The CDR3 totals 15 residues.

V usage is TRBV2 and J usage is TRBJ1-2; D is ambiguous. Germline loops: CDR1 SNHLY, CDR2 FYNNEI. V lost 0 bases to trimming and J lost 6 bases, with 8 bases between them. The CDR3 totals 13 residues. CDR3 DNA sequence: TGTGCCAGCAGTGAAGCGAGAACAAATGGCTACACCTTC. Its protein product is CASSEARTNGYTF.

The chain recombines TRBV27 with TRBJ1-2; D is unclear. V shed 5 bases and J shed 8 bases, with 15 bases lying between them. Germline V gives CDR1 MNHEY, CDR2 SMNVEV (reference sequence). This CDR3 contains 13 residues. This CDR3 reads CASSTYQREGYTF. CDR3 DNA sequence: TGTGCCAGCAGTACCTACCAGCGGGAGGGCTACACCTTC.

The gene calls are TRBV28 and TRBJ2-3, with D maybe TRBD1 (6 bases). The CDR3 has 14 amino acids. CDR1 and CDR2 from the germline V gene are MDHEN and SYDVKM. V gave up 5 bases and J gave up 1 base, with 10 bases separating them. As DNA, the CDR3 is TGTGCCAGCAGTCCCCGGACAGGCACAGATACGCAGTATTTT. The encoded protein is CASSPRTGTDTQYF.

This clone was picked up a small number of times. The chain has TRBV2 and TRBJ2-2, with no clear D. V lost 2 bases and J 5 bases, leaving 12 bases between the germline ends. The germline CDR1 and CDR2 sequences are SNHLY and FYNNEI. There are 15 residues in the CDR3. DNA for the CDR3: TGTGCCAGCAGTGAATGGAGTCTACTAACCGGGGAGCTGTTTTTT. This translates into CASSEWSLLTGELFF. The full variable domain, completed using reference TRBV2 and TRBJ2-2, is EPEVTQTPSHQVTQMGQEVILRCVPISNHLYFYWYRQILGQKVEFLVSFYNNEISEKSEIFDDQFSVERPDGSNFTLKIRSTKLEDSAMYFCASSEWSLLTGELFFGEGSRLTVL.

This clone has just one count. This chain links TRBV13 with TRBJ2-5, with D perhaps matching TRBD2 (6 bases). The length of the CDR3 is 15 residues. V was trimmed by 2 bases and J by 5 bases, leaving 15 bases between them. The germline V gene has CDR1 PRHDT and CDR2 FYEKMQ (reference sequence). The CDR3 region has the DNA TGTGCCAGCAGCTTAAAGGGACTTCCTAGGGAGACCCAGTACTTC. Its protein product is CASSLKGLPRETQYF.

The chain joins TRBV2 to TRBJ1-5; TRBD1 agrees at 7 bases. This CDR3 contains 14 residues. The ends lost 3 bases at V and 2 bases at J; junction bases unmatched: 1. The germline V gene encodes CDR1 SNHLY and CDR2 FYNNEI. CDR3 DNA: TGTGCCAGCAGTGACACAGGGGGCAATCAGCCCCAGCATTTT. It yields the protein CASSDTGGNQPQHF. Drawing the rest from reference TRBV2 and TRBJ1-5, the complete variable domain is EPEVTQTPSHQVTQMGQEVILRCVPISNHLYFYWYRQILGQKVEFLVSFYNNEISEKSEIFDDQFSVERPDGSNFTLKIRSTKLEDSAMYFCASSDTGGNQPQHFGDGTRLSIL.

V and J are TRBV30 and TRBJ2-7; tentatively, D is TRBD1 (6 bases). The CDR3 has 19 amino acids. CDR1 and CDR2 from the germline V gene are GTSNPN and SVGIG (reference sequence). V dropped 0 bases and J dropped 1 base, with 25 bases sitting between them. DNA of the CDR3: TGTGCCTGGAGTGTACGAAAGCCGGTGGACAGCCCGGGGTCCTACGAGCAGTACTTC. It translates to CAWSVRKPVDSPGSYEQYF.

The chain couples TRBV7-2 to TRBJ2-3, with D hard to call. The germline V gene has CDR1 SGHTA and CDR2 FQGNSA. With 5 bases removed from V and 4 bases from J, the gap between germline ends came to 16 bases. This CDR3 contains 15 residues. This CDR3 is CASSPSNRIADTQYF. The DNA for the CDR3 is TGTGCCAGCAGCCCCAGTAATCGGATAGCAGATACGCAGTATTTT.

The gene calls are TRBV5-5 and TRBJ1-5, with TRBD1 as a possible D gene (6 bases). The CDR3 is 15 residues long. CDR1 and CDR2 (germline): SGHKS, YYEKEE (reference sequence). With 1 base removed from V and 7 bases from J, the gap between germline ends came to 15 bases. The chain's CDR3 is CASSLTGTSAQPQHF. DNA for the CDR3: TGTGCCAGCAGCTTGACAGGGACGTCGGCACAGCCCCAGCATTTT. Together with reference TRBV5-5 and TRBJ1-5, the CDR3 gives the full variable domain: DAGVTQSPTHLIKTRGQQVTLRCSPISGHKSVSWYQQVLGQGPQFIFQYYEKEERGRGNFPDRFSARQFPNYSSELNVNALLLGDSALYLCASSLTGTSAQPQHFGDGTRLSIL.

This clone was seen a single time. The gene calls are TRBV4-3 and TRBJ1-1; D is undetermined. The CDR3 length is 14 residues. Germline values: CDR1 LGHNA, CDR2 YSLEER. Trimming stripped 0 bases from V and 4 bases from J, with 9 bases between. Here the CDR3 DNA reads TGCGCCAGCAGCCAAGAGAGTGGATTCACTGAAGCTTTCTTT. Protein sequence: CASSQESGFTEAFF.

This clone was detected once. This sequence joins TRBV13 and TRBJ1-5; D is possibly TRBD1 (5 bases). Germline-derived CDR1 and CDR2 are PRHDT and FYEKMQ (reference sequence). The V end lost 4 bases, the J end lost 1 base, and 8 bases lay between the germline ends. This CDR3 comprises 14 residues. DNA for the CDR3: TGTGCCAGCAGCTCTGGGGGGAGCAATCAGCCCCAGCATTTT. Encoded protein: CASSSGGSNQPQHF.

The gene calls are TRBV18 and TRBJ1-1; 8 nucleotides align to TRBD1. The V gene's germline CDR1 is KGHSH and CDR2 LQKENI. The CDR3 is made up of 15 amino acids. Germline trimming cut 6 bases from V and 4 bases from J; bases unmatched to any gene: 10. The CDR3: CASSSKQGVGTEAFF. The DNA for the CDR3 is TGTGCCAGCTCCTCTAAACAGGGGGTCGGCACTGAAGCTTTCTTT.

This clone was seen more than once but under ten times. The chain carries TRBV18 and TRBJ2-1; the D gene is possibly TRBD2 (5 bases). The germline gives CDR1 KGHSH, CDR2 LQKENI. The V and J ends lost 3 bases and 4 bases respectively, with 19 bases between them. The CDR3 contains 17 residues. Written as DNA, the CDR3 is TGTGCCAGCTCACCCGCCCGGGGTGCGGGTTCTTACAATGAGCAGTTCTTC. The encoded protein is CASSPARGAGSYNEQFF.

This clone was counted once. The chain has TRBV11-3 and TRBJ2-1; 8 positions match TRBD2. V trimming: 1 base; J trimming: 4 bases; junction bases outside the gene matches: 3. Germline V gene lookup returns CDR1 SGHNT and CDR2 YENEEA. The CDR3 consists of 15 residues. The CDR3 nucleotides read TGTGCCAGCAGCTTAGCAGCGGGAGCTTACAATGAGCAGTTCTTC. As protein: CASSLAAGAYNEQFF. The whole variable domain, filled in from reference TRBV11-3 and TRBJ2-1, reads EAGVVQSPRYKIIEKKQPVAFWCNPISGHNTLYWYLQNLGQGPELLIRYENEEAVDDSQLPKDRFSAERLKGVDSTLKIQPAELGDSAVYLCASSLAAGAYNEQFFGPGTRLTVL.

This sequence joins TRBV28 and TRBJ2-2; 8 nucleotides agree with TRBD2. The CDR3 extends over 15 amino acids. Trimming removed 5 bases from V and 2 bases from J; junction bases left unmatched: 4. Germline CDR1 MDHEN, CDR2 SYDVKM. The CDR3 region has the DNA TGTGCCAGCAGTGGGACTAGTACAAACACCGGGGAGCTGTTTTTT. This sequence encodes CASSGTSTNTGELFF.

The rearrangement uses TRBV4-2 and TRBJ2-3, with D maybe TRBD2 (6 bases). The CDR3 has 15 residues. From germline, CDR1 is LGHNA and CDR2 YNFKEQ. V lost 3 bases, J lost 4 bases, and 14 bases lay in between. As DNA, the CDR3 is TGTGCCAGCAGCCAGATCCCGGCTAGCGCAGATACGCAGTATTTT. Protein: CASSQIPASADTQYF.

The V and J genes are TRBV11-1 and TRBJ2-7; 8 bases agree with TRBD2. V gave up 5 bases and J gave up 3 bases; unmatched junction bases: 9. Germline V gene data show CDR1 as SGHAT and CDR2 as FQDESV (reference sequence). This CDR3 is 15 amino acids long. CDR3 in amino acids: CASSPPGLASYEQYF. The CDR3 region has the DNA TGTGCCAGCAGCCCTCCCGGACTAGCCAGCTACGAGCAGTACTTC.